These 15 T cell receptor beta chains were all obtained from the same sample, sequenced in a study of T cells in tumors after PD-1 blockade. Clones were read by immunoSEQ multiplex PCR, and TCRdb kept only the in-frame ones, dropping some. The repertoire holds fewer than 35,000 clones, 78% seen once, with approximately 38% in the top ten. The sample in question was PBMCs, obtained before anti-PD-1 treatment. The receptor set was obtained from a human donor with basal cell carcinoma.

The CDR3 DNA sequence: TGTGCCACCAGTGTCGTCTACACCGGGGAGCTGTTTTTT. It codes for CATSVVYTGELFF. The chain couples TRBV15 to TRBJ2-2; D call uncertain. Germline CDR1 and CDR2: LNHNV and YYDKDF (reference sequence). With 6 bases removed from V and 3 bases from J, the gap between germline ends came to 8 bases. This CDR3 comprises 13 residues.

The chain couples TRBV7-2 to TRBJ2-6, with D possibly matching TRBD1 (5 bases). V was cut by 3 bases and J by 0 bases, with 12 bases left in between. Germline V CDR1 and CDR2: SGHTA, FQGNSA. CDR3 size: 17 residues. The CDR3 DNA is TGTGCCAGCAGCTTCGTTTCAGGGTTCTCTGGGGCCAACGTCCTGACTTTC. Translating gives CASSFVSGFSGANVLTF. Drawing the rest from reference TRBV7-2 and TRBJ2-6, the complete variable domain is GAGVSQSPSNKVTEKGKDVELRCDPISGHTALYWYRQSLGQGLEFLIYFQGNSAPDKSGLPSDRFSAERTGGSVSTLTIQRTQQEDSAVYLCASSFVSGFSGANVLTFGAGSRLTVL.

V usage is TRBV5-6 and J usage is TRBJ1-2; D perhaps matches TRBD1 (5 bases). Germline values: CDR1 SGHDT, CDR2 YYEEEE. The CDR3 runs to 14 residues. Trimming stripped 4 bases from V and 4 bases from J, with 14 bases between. CDR3 protein: CASSPLWDGYGYTF. CDR3 DNA sequence: TGTGCCAGCAGCCCCTTATGGGACGGCTATGGCTACACCTTC.

The rearrangement joins TRBV19 to TRBJ1-5; D is unclear. Germline V CDR1 and CDR2: LNHDA, SQIVND (reference sequence). CDR3 length equals 15 residues. Trimming took off 7 bases at V and 0 bases at J, with 13 bases between the two ends. The chain's CDR3 is CASNTDPYSNQPQHF. CDR3 in DNA: TGTGCCAGTAACACGGACCCTTATAGCAATCAGCCCCAGCATTTT.

The J gene is TRBJ1-1, the V gene TRBV19, with TRBD1 matching over 8 bases. Trimming removed 2 bases from V and 4 bases from J; junction bases left unmatched: 9. The CDR3 extends over 16 amino acids. Germline V CDR1 and CDR2: LNHDA, SQIVND (reference sequence). The CDR3 sequence is CASSISPTGVSTEAFF. CDR3 bases: TGTGCCAGTAGTATATCCCCGACAGGGGTTAGCACTGAAGCTTTCTTT.

The rearrangement joins TRBV9 to TRBJ2-3; D is perhaps TRBD1 or TRBD2 (6 bases each). Germline V gene sequence: CDR1 SGDLS, CDR2 YYNGEE. V shed 0 bases and J shed 1 base, with 12 bases lying between them. This CDR3 contains 16 residues. The CDR3 reads CASSVAGALGTDTQYF. CDR3 nucleotide sequence: TGTGCCAGCAGCGTAGCGGGGGCCCTAGGCACAGATACGCAGTATTTT. The variable domain in full, completed from reference TRBV9 and TRBJ2-3, reads DSGVTQTPKHLITATGQRVTLRCSPRSGDLSVYWYQQSLDQGLQFLIQYYNGEERAKGNILERFSAQQFPDLHSELNLSSLELGDSALYFCASSVAGALGTDTQYFGPGTRLTVL.

The rearrangement joins TRBV18 to TRBJ2-5; D not certain. The CDR3 has 12 residues. Trimming cost V 2 bases and J 0 bases, with 1 base left between them. Germline loops: CDR1 KGHSH, CDR2 LQKENI. In DNA form, the CDR3 reads TGTGCCAGCTCACCATACCAAGAGACCCAGTACTTC. Translation: CASSPYQETQYF.

The V and J genes are TRBV3-1 (or the pseudogene TRBV3-2) and TRBJ1-2; TRBD1 matches 12 bases. From germline, CDR1 is LGHDT and CDR2 YNNKEL (reference sequence). The CDR3 covers 14 residues. V lost 3 bases to trimming and J lost 8 bases; unmatched junction nucleotides: 4. CDR3 loop: CASSQGDRGRGYTF. The CDR3 DNA follows: TGTGCCAGCAGCCAGGGGGACAGGGGGCGAGGCTACACCTTC.

In this sample, this clone turned up once. The CDR3 sequence is CASSLGTTSGNTIYF. The CDR3 coding sequence is TGCGCCAGCAGCCTGGGGACAACCTCTGGAAACACCATATATTTT. The chain is built from TRBV4-3 and TRBJ1-3; a possible D gene is TRBD1 (6 bases). The germline gives CDR1 LGHNA, CDR2 YSLEER. The CDR3 contains 15 residues. The V end was cut by 4 bases, the J end by 0 bases, with 10 bases between.

This clone has a handful of counts. The genes are TRBV19 and TRBJ1-2, with D maybe TRBD1 (5 bases). Germline loops: CDR1 LNHDA, CDR2 SQIVND (reference sequence). V dropped 6 bases and J dropped 1 base, with 15 bases sitting between them. The CDR3 consists of 15 residues. CDR3 protein: CASRAPGGLNYGYTF. Written as DNA, the CDR3 is TGTGCCAGTAGAGCCCCGGGGGGACTTAACTATGGCTACACCTTC.

The V call is TRBV19, the J call TRBJ2-3, with TRBD2 matching over 9 bases. CDR1 is LNHDA and CDR2 is SQIVND in the germline V gene (reference sequence). CDR3 length: 16 residues. The ends lost 5 bases at V and 5 bases at J; junction bases unmatched: 11. CDR3 protein: CASSPRGAGGRDTQYF. As DNA, the CDR3 is TGTGCCAGTAGTCCCCGGGGAGCGGGAGGAAGAGATACGCAGTATTTT.

CDR3 loop: CASSVSVGQGGDYGYTF. The DNA of the CDR3 is TGTGCCAGCAGCGTTTCCGTGGGACAGGGTGGCGACTATGGCTACACCTTC. The J gene is TRBJ1-2, the V gene TRBV11-3; TRBD1 aligns across 9 bases. The CDR3 loop spans 17 amino acids. J lost 3 bases, V lost 5 bases, and 13 bases had no gene match. In germline, CDR1 is SGHNT, CDR2 YENEEA.

Ten or more counts support this clone. The CDR3 reads CASSQTREDGYTF. CDR3 nucleotide sequence: TGTGCCAGCAGCCAAACAAGGGAGGACGGCTACACCTTC. This chain uses TRBV4-2 with TRBJ1-2; D call uncertain. CDR3 length equals 13 residues. Germline assignment: CDR1 LGHNA and CDR2 YNFKEQ. Trimming removed 2 bases from V and 8 bases from J, with 12 bases in between.

The rearrangement uses TRBV24-1 and TRBJ2-2; D call uncertain. V was shortened by 9 bases and J by 1 base, with 11 bases between the two germline ends. The CDR3 runs 14 residues. Germline CDR1 and CDR2: KGHDR and SFDVKD. The CDR3 DNA reads as TGTGCCACCGCCAAGGGTAGGAACACCGGGGAGCTGTTTTTT. Protein sequence: CATAKGRNTGELFF.

This clone was picked up a small number of times. The chain has TRBV5-4 and TRBJ2-3; D is unresolved. Trimming cost V 4 bases and J 0 bases, with 12 bases left between them. Per the germline V gene, CDR1 is SGHNT and CDR2 is YYREEE (reference sequence). The CDR3 totals 15 residues. Here the CDR3 DNA reads TGTGCCAGCAGCCCCGGAGTCGAGAGCACAGATACGCAGTATTTT. It translates to CASSPGVESTDTQYF.